This entry describes one TCR beta chain. Original analysis: The authors estimated nucleated cell counts from reference gene primer amplification. Profiling relied on immunoSEQ multiplex PCR, and the TCRdb table lists in-frame clones only, not all of them. D and trimming come from the DNA, and the V and J calls and clone size come from that table. The profile covers just under 150,000 clones, with around 87% appearing a single time and roughly 37% taken by the ten largest. The sample is drawn from a study of blood T cell repertoires in COVID-19. Study overall: COVID-19 samples from acute and convalescent phases originated in the United States, Italy and Spain. Sources were T cells, B-cell-depleted T cells, or PBMCs; the material itself was cDNA or gDNA.

The CDR3 has 15 residues. Germline CDR1 and CDR2: SGHTA and FQGNSA. Between the trimmed V and J ends, which lost 2 bases and 3 bases, there was a span of 14 bases. This rearrangement joins TRBV7-2 to TRBJ2-7; possibly TRBD1 for D (5 bases). Sequencing used peripheral blood. The TCR sequence derives from a man between 45 and 60 years old who had recovered from COVID-19. CDR3 nucleotides: TGTGCCAGCAGCTTAATAGGGGCTGGGATCTACGAGCAGTACTTC. Translating gives CASSLIGAGIYEQYF.